These 29 T cell receptor beta chains were all obtained from the same sample, sequenced in a study of cytomegalovirus exposure and HLA in healthy donors. This PCR relied on a set of 60 Vbeta primers and 13 Jbeta primers. Some clones are missing from TCRdb's copy, which holds only in-frame ones; the method was immunoSEQ multiplex PCR. The table lists under 200,000 clones, roughly 80% of them singletons. Sample: PBMCs. Receptors were obtained from a man between 50 and 59 years old in good health and CMV-seropositive.

The chain employs TRBV14 and TRBJ1-2, with 9 bases fitting TRBD1. Germline trimming cut 4 bases from V and 8 bases from J; bases unmatched to any gene: 8. This CDR3 has 14 residues. Germline-derived CDR1 and CDR2 are SGHDN and FVKESK. The CDR3 region is CASSRDRVRRGYTF. Written as DNA, the CDR3 is TGTGCCAGCAGCCGGGACAGGGTGAGAAGAGGCTACACCTTC.

The chain combines TRBV5-8 with TRBJ2-1; 13 bases agree with TRBD2. Trimming removed 4 bases from V and 4 bases from J; junction bases left unmatched: 5. The CDR3 has 16 amino acids. The germline gives CDR1 SGHTS, CDR2 YDEGEE. In DNA, the CDR3 is TGTGCCAGCAGCCTCCGACTAGCGGGAGGTTACAATGAGCAGTTCTTC. Translation gives CASSLRLAGGYNEQFF.

This clone was seen a handful of times. This chain joins TRBV6-6 and TRBJ1-2; a possible D gene is TRBD1 (5 bases). The ends were cut back, 6 bases at V and 5 bases at J, with 19 bases in the middle. This CDR3 has 15 residues. Per germline, CDR1 MNHNY and CDR2 SVGAGI (reference sequence). CDR3 in amino acids: CASSRSAQEGYGYTF. In DNA, the CDR3 is TGTGCCAGCAGCAGGTCGGCACAGGAGGGGTATGGCTACACCTTC.

The genes are TRBV2 and TRBJ1-4; possibly TRBD1 for D (5 bases). The CDR3 is 14 residues long. With 5 bases removed from V and 4 bases from J, the gap between germline ends came to 11 bases. The V gene's germline CDR1 is SNHLY and CDR2 FYNNEI. DNA of the CDR3: TGTGCCAGCAGTCTCGGCAGGGTTAATGAAAAACTGTTTTTT. Its translation: CASSLGRVNEKLFF.

V usage is TRBV19 and J usage is TRBJ1-5; a weak D match, TRBD1 (6 bases). The germline gives CDR1 LNHDA, CDR2 SQIVND (reference sequence). There are 13 residues in the CDR3. Trimming left V 6 bases short and J 4 bases short, with 10 bases between. The chain's CDR3 is CASSKDRNQPQHF. CDR3 DNA: TGTGCCAGTAGCAAGGACAGAAATCAGCCCCAGCATTTT.

The rearrangement links TRBV30 to TRBJ2-3; possible D gene TRBD2, 5 bases. The CDR3 runs 14 residues. V lost 0 bases and J 6 bases, leaving 13 bases between the germline ends. Per germline, CDR1 GTSNPN and CDR2 SVGIG (reference sequence). For the CDR3, the DNA is TGTGCCTGGAGTGTTGCGGGCTACTTGGATACGCAGTATTTT. It codes for CAWSVAGYLDTQYF. Full variable domain (rest looked up from reference TRBV30 and TRBJ2-3): SQTIHQWPATLVQPVGSPLSLECTVEGTSNPNLYWYRQAAGRGLQLLFYSVGIGQISSEVPQNLSASRPQDRQFILSSKKLLLSDSGFYLCAWSVAGYLDTQYFGPGTRLTVL.

As to this clone: Other DNA variants within this sample encode the same CDR3. This chain uses TRBV9 with TRBJ1-5, with 7 bases identical to TRBD1. CDR1 and CDR2 from the germline V gene are SGDLS and YYNGEE. The CDR3 totals 15 residues. The J segment lost 4 bases and the V segment lost 1 base, leaving 5 bases of the junction unmatched. The CDR3 DNA follows: TGTGCCAGCAGCGTATCCGGGACAGCAAATCAGCCCCAGCATTTT. Translated, it gives CASSVSGTANQPQHF.

The chain is built from TRBV10-3 and TRBJ2-7; 9 bases match TRBD1. Germline V gene data show CDR1 as ENHRY and CDR2 as SYGVKD. Losses at the gene ends were 6 bases for V and 5 bases for J; bases not matched to a gene: 8. The CDR3 is 14 residues long. For the CDR3, the DNA is TGTGCCATCAGGGAGACAGGGGGTTCGCACGAGCAGTACTTC. It codes for CAIRETGGSHEQYF.

This clone has just one count. The chain combines TRBV9 with TRBJ2-3, with 8 positions matching TRBD2. Trimming took 4 bases from V and 1 from J; bases not matched to a gene: 5. Per the germline V gene, CDR1 is SGDLS and CDR2 is YYNGEE. The CDR3 length is 15 residues. CDR3 amino acids: CASSPQRGRTDTQYF. The DNA for the CDR3 is TGTGCCAGCAGCCCCCAGCGGGGGCGCACAGATACGCAGTATTTT.

The chain combines TRBV15 with TRBJ2-3; the match to TRBD2 covers 7 bases. V shed 6 bases, J shed 3 bases, and the junction held 9 bases outside the gene matches. CDR3 length: 15 amino acids. The germline V gene has CDR1 LNHNV and CDR2 YYDKDF (reference sequence). The DNA of the CDR3 is TGTGCCACCAGTCCCAAGGCGGGAGTAACAGATACGCAGTATTTT. Amino acid sequence: CATSPKAGVTDTQYF. The whole variable domain, filled in from reference TRBV15 and TRBJ2-3, reads DAMVIQNPRYQVTQFGKPVTLSCSQTLNHNVMYWYQQKSSQAPKLLFHYYDKDFNNEADTPDNFQSRRPNTSFCFLDIRSPGLGDTAMYLCATSPKAGVTDTQYFGPGTRLTVL.

The chain uses TRBV9 and TRBJ2-1, with TRBD2 identical over 9 bases. The junction had 5 bases not matched to a gene; V was cut back by 0 bases and J by 4 bases. The CDR3 consists of 16 residues. The germline CDR1 and CDR2 sequences are SGDLS and YYNGEE. CDR3 in DNA: TGTGCCAGCAGCGTAGGAGTTAGCGGGGGTTACAATGAGCAGTTCTTC. This translates into CASSVGVSGGYNEQFF.

This clone was detected only once. J is TRBJ1-6 and V is TRBV2, with 8 bases aligning to TRBD1. The junction had 17 bases not matched to a gene; V was cut back by 10 bases and J by 18 bases. In germline, CDR1 is SNHLY, CDR2 FYNNEI. The CDR3 is 13 amino acids. The chain's CDR3 is CATKGQAGLNDHF. The DNA of the CDR3 is TGTGCCACCAAGGGACAGGCGGGCCTGAATGACCACTTT.

The V gene is TRBV2, the J gene TRBJ1-5; D is possibly TRBD1 (5 bases). V was pared by 4 bases and J by 1 base, with 8 bases between. The CDR3 contains 14 residues. The germline gives CDR1 SNHLY, CDR2 FYNNEI. CDR3 sequence reads: CASSVGGSNQPQHF. CDR3 sequence (DNA): TGTGCCAGCAGTGTGGGGGGAAGCAATCAGCCCCAGCATTTT.

The chain combines TRBV15 with TRBJ2-7; 12 bases fit TRBD1. The germline gives CDR1 LNHNV, CDR2 YYDKDF (reference sequence). V was clipped by 3 bases and J by 5 bases; unmatched bases: 2. The CDR3 has 14 residues. The chain's CDR3 is CATSRGTGGNEQYF. DNA of the CDR3: TGTGCCACCAGCAGGGGGACAGGGGGCAACGAGCAGTACTTC. The variable domain in full, completed from reference TRBV15 and TRBJ2-7, reads DAMVIQNPRYQVTQFGKPVTLSCSQTLNHNVMYWYQQKSSQAPKLLFHYYDKDFNNEADTPDNFQSRRPNTSFCFLDIRSPGLGDTAMYLCATSRGTGGNEQYFGPGTRLTVT.

The chain links TRBV9 to TRBJ1-2; D remains ambiguous. The CDR3 has 14 residues. CDR1 SGDLS and CDR2 YYNGEE come from the germline V gene. The V gene lost 3 bases and the J gene lost 6 bases, with 15 bases spanning the gap. The DNA for the CDR3 is TGTGCCAGCAGCGAACAGCATCCGGGGAATGGCTACACCTTC. Translation: CASSEQHPGNGYTF. The full variable domain, in which reference TRBV9 and TRBJ1-2 provide the parts outside the CDR3, is DSGVTQTPKHLITATGQRVTLRCSPRSGDLSVYWYQQSLDQGLQFLIQYYNGEERAKGNILERFSAQQFPDLHSELNLSSLELGDSALYFCASSEQHPGNGYTFGSGTRLTVV.

The chain employs TRBV30 and TRBJ2-7; the match to TRBD1 covers 9 bases. J gave up 4 bases and V 7 bases, and 8 bases lay outside the gene matches. Germline CDR1 is GTSNPN and CDR2 is SVGIG (reference sequence). This CDR3 spans 13 amino acids. The CDR3 region has the DNA TGTGCCTATCACGGGACAGGGATATACGAGCAGTACTTC. This gives the protein CAYHGTGIYEQYF.

Comments on this clone: Different DNA sequences within this sample yield the same CDR3. The V gene is TRBV7-3, the J gene TRBJ2-5; 7 bases align to TRBD1. This CDR3 comprises 14 residues. CDR1 SGHTA and CDR2 FQGTGA come from the germline V gene. Losses at the gene ends were 6 bases for V and 2 bases for J; bases not matched to a gene: 6. The CDR3 coding sequence is TGTGCCAGCAGTCCGACAGGGCTACAAGAGACCCAGTACTTC. Its protein is CASSPTGLQETQYF.

This clone was recorded once. The rearrangement uses TRBV9 and TRBJ2-7; 7 nucleotides match TRBD2. The CDR3 has 16 amino acids. Germline assignment: CDR1 SGDLS and CDR2 YYNGEE. V shed 0 bases and J 0 bases; nucleotides not matched to a gene: 6. CDR3 amino acids: CASSVGVSGYSYEQYF. DNA for the CDR3: TGTGCCAGCAGCGTAGGGGTTAGCGGGTACTCCTACGAGCAGTACTTC.

The rearrangement links TRBV6-1 to TRBJ1-1, with 9 bases aligning to TRBD1. The junction had 11 bases not matched to a gene; V was cut back by 4 bases and J by 2 bases. Germline-derived CDR1 and CDR2 are MNHNS and SASEGT. The CDR3 length is 17 residues. CDR3 sequence reads: CASSALWTGAFNTEAFF. The CDR3 coding sequence is TGTGCCAGCAGTGCTCTTTGGACAGGGGCTTTTAACACTGAAGCTTTCTTT.

DNA for the CDR3: TGTGCCAGCTCAGCACAGCGGGACGGGGATGAGCAGTTCTTC. Its protein product is CASSAQRDGDEQFF. This chain connects TRBV18 to TRBJ2-1; TRBD2 agrees at 7 bases. CDR3 length: 14 amino acids. Germline values: CDR1 KGHSH, CDR2 LQKENI. V lost 5 bases, J lost 8 bases, and 9 bases stayed unmatched. Variable domain in full (rest from reference TRBV18 and TRBJ2-1): NAGVMQNPRHLVRRRGQEARLRCSPMKGHSHVYWYRQLPEEGLKFMVYLQKENIIDESGMPKERFSAEFPKEGPSILRIQQVVRGDSAAYFCASSAQRDGDEQFFGPGTRLTVL.

In this sample, this clone turned up a few times. The gene calls are TRBV4-3 and TRBJ2-5, with 14 bases lining up with TRBD2. Germline V lookup: CDR1 LGHNA, CDR2 YSLEER. The junction had 10 bases not matched to a gene; V was cut back by 5 bases and J by 5 bases. The CDR3 consists of 17 residues. CDR3 amino acids: CASSKGGTSGSIETQYF. The DNA of the CDR3 is TGCGCCAGCAGCAAAGGGGGGACTAGCGGGAGTATTGAGACCCAGTACTTC.

The V call is TRBV5-1, the J call TRBJ2-3, with D possibly matching TRBD1 (6 bases). In germline, CDR1 is SGHRS, CDR2 YFSETQ. The CDR3 covers 16 residues. Deletions cut 0 bases from V and 0 bases from J, with 11 bases between. CDR3 DNA: TGCGCCAGCAGCTTGGGTGGAACAGGGAGCACAGATACGCAGTATTTT. Its translation is CASSLGGTGSTDTQYF.

V gene TRBV9 combines with J gene TRBJ2-4; 8 bases agree with TRBD2. The germline CDR1 and CDR2 sequences are SGDLS and YYNGEE. The CDR3 consists of 21 residues. V trimming: 3 bases; J trimming: 2 bases; junction bases outside the gene matches: 22. CDR3 nucleotides: TGTGCCAGCAGCGACCCGGCTGGCGAACGGGGTCGGGGGGGGCCCAAAAACATTCAGTACTTC. This encodes CASSDPAGERGRGGPKNIQYF.

The chain recombines TRBV20-1 with TRBJ2-7; D is unclear. Germline values: CDR1 DFQATT, CDR2 SNEGSKA (reference sequence). V lost 8 bases to trimming and J lost 5 bases, with 10 bases between them. The CDR3 covers 10 residues. The CDR3 loop reads CSLEHNEQYF. The CDR3 coding sequence is TGCAGTCTCGAGCATAACGAGCAGTACTTC.

This clone was seen a few times. This chain uses TRBV28 with TRBJ1-1, with no clear D. Germline lookup yields CDR1 MDHEN and CDR2 SYDVKM. CDR3 length: 13 amino acids. V lost 2 bases to trimming and J lost 5 bases, with 9 bases between them. CDR3 protein: CASSLRRGTEAFF. The CDR3 bases are TGTGCCAGCAGTTTACGTCGAGGAACTGAAGCTTTCTTT.

The chain recombines TRBV4-3 with TRBJ1-4; D unresolved. Germline V lookup: CDR1 LGHNA, CDR2 YSLEER. This CDR3 is built from 16 residues. Trimming left V 3 bases short and J 8 bases short, with 19 bases between. CDR3 protein: CASSQEAGGIFEKLFF. CDR3 bases: TGCGCCAGCAGCCAGGAGGCAGGAGGGATCTTCGAAAAACTGTTTTTT.

The chain links TRBV9 to TRBJ1-2, with TRBD1 matching 10 bases. The CDR3 runs to 15 residues. The germline V gene has CDR1 SGDLS and CDR2 YYNGEE. V lost 4 bases and J lost 7; bases outside the gene matches: 10. The DNA for the CDR3 is TGTGCCAGCAGCCCCTGGGGACAGGGGTCCGCTGGCTACACCTTC. This codes for CASSPWGQGSAGYTF.

This chain joins TRBV5-5 and TRBJ2-7; D is unclear. Looked up from germline, CDR1 is SGHKS and CDR2 is YYEKEE (reference sequence). This CDR3 has 15 residues. Deletions cut 2 bases from V and 1 base from J, with 13 bases between. Here the CDR3 DNA reads TGTGCCAGCAGCTTCTTAGACACTGGGTCCTACGAGCAGTACTTC. Its translation: CASSFLDTGSYEQYF. The variable domain in full, with the rest retrieved from reference TRBV5-5 and TRBJ2-7, is DAGVTQSPTHLIKTRGQQVTLRCSPISGHKSVSWYQQVLGQGPQFIFQYYEKEERGRGNFPDRFSARQFPNYSSELNVNALLLGDSALYLCASSFLDTGSYEQYFGPGTRLTVT.

This chain links TRBV5-1 with TRBJ2-5, with 9 nucleotides matching TRBD2. The germline gives CDR1 SGHRS, CDR2 YFSETQ. The junction had 1 base not matched to a gene; V was cut back by 3 bases and J by 1 base. The CDR3 runs 14 residues. The CDR3 loop reads CASSSGLAQETQYF. The DNA for the CDR3 is TGCGCCAGCAGCTCGGGACTAGCCCAAGAGACCCAGTACTTC.